This T cell receptor beta chain was retrieved from a study of beta chain features in type 1 diabetes. Across the study: Sorted cell examination encompassed approximately 110 million cells across all samples.

The CDR3 is 16 amino acids. In germline, CDR1 is GTSNPN, CDR2 SVGIG (reference sequence). The V and J ends lost 3 bases and 0 bases respectively, with 15 bases between them. The investigators reverse transcribed all of the isolated RNA, so they sequenced expressed TCRB transcripts. Method: immunoSEQ multiplex PCR; TCRdb's copy keeps in-frame clones and lacks some. The sample shows hundreds of thousands of clones, roughly 13% of them seen only once. In its sample, this clone was seen a few times. Its antigen is as yet unknown. Study results and limitations: Among type 1 diabetes patients, VDJ junctions had fewer insertions and more deletions. People with Type 1 diabetes carried modestly yet significantly shorter TCRB CDR3s in all four CD4+ subsets. In comparison with healthy donors, patients had naive, central memory and Treg TCRB repertoires that appeared more similar.

Sequencing was done on a sample of naive CD4+ T cells from blood. The gene calls are TRBV30 and TRBJ1-5; D unresolved. The source is a man between 18 and 29 years old with type 1 diabetes. This CDR3 is CAWRDPAGISNQPQHF. CDR3 in DNA: TGTGCCTGGAGAGACCCAGCGGGGATTAGCAATCAGCCCCAGCATTTT.